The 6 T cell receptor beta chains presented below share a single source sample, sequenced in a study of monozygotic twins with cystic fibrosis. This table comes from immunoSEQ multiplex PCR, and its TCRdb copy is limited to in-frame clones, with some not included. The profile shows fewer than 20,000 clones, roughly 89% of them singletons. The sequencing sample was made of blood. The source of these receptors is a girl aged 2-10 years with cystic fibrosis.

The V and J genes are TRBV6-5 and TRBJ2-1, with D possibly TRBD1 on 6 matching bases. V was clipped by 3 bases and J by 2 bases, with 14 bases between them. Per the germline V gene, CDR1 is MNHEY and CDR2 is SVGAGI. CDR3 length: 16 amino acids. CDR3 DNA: TGTGCCAGCAGTTATTGGTCGACAGGCACCTACAATGAGCAGTTCTTC. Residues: CASSYWSTGTYNEQFF.

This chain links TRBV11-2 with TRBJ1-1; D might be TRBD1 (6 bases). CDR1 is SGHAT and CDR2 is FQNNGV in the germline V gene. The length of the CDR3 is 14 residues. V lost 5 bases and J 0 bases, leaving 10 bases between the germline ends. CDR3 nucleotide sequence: TGTGCCAGCAGCACGACAGGCATGAACACTGAAGCTTTCTTT. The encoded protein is CASSTTGMNTEAFF.

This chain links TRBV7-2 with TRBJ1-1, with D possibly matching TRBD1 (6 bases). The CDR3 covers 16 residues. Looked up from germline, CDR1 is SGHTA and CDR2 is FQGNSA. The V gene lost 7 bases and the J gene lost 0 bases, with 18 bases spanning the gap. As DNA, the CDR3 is TGTGCCAGCAAAAAATTAGGGGGGGTTATGAACACTGAAGCTTTCTTT. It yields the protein CASKKLGGVMNTEAFF.

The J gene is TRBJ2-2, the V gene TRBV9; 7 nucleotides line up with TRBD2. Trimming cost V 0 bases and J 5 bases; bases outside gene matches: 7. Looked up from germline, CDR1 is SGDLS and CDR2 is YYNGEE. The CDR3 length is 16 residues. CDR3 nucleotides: TGTGCCAGCAGCGTAGCCTTAGCGGGTGGGACCGGGGAGCTGTTTTTT. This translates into CASSVALAGGTGELFF.

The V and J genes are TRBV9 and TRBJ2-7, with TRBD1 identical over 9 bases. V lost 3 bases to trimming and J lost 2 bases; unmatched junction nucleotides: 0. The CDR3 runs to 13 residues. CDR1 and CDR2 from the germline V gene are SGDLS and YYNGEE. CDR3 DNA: TGTGCCAGCAGCGGACAGGGGGCCTACGAGCAGTACTTC. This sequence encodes CASSGQGAYEQYF.

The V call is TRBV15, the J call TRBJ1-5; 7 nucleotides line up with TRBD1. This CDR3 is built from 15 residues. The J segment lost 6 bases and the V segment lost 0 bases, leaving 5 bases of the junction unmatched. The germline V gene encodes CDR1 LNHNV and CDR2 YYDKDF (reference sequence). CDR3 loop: CATSRDRGDGQPQHF. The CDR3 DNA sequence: TGTGCCACCAGCAGAGACAGGGGGGATGGTCAGCCCCAGCATTTT.